These T cell receptor beta chains were read from a single sample in a study of T-cell reconstitution after alpha-beta-depleted transplantation in children. TCRdb fed the PCR reads into MiXCR, producing one record per CDR3 protein. The sample lists under 350,000 distinct CDR3 sequences, approximately 9.8% occurring once. The starting material was PBMCs from the stem cell graft donor, obtained from the stem cell graft. The receptors stem from a human donor who donated a stem cell graft to a child with SCID. The CDR3 runs from the conserved cysteine through the conserved F or W. Fields, in order: J gene, D gene, V gene, clone size, CDR3 DNA, CDR3 protein. The D gene is left open where the match is weak. Only some rows state a clone size, as once, few, many or a class for expanded clones.

J gene: TRBJ2-4
D gene: .
V gene: TRBV14
clone size: .
CDR3 DNA: TGTGCCAGCAGCTCAGAGGAAGGGACGATAGCCAAAAACATTCAGTACTTC
CDR3 protein: CASSSEEGTIAKNIQYF

J gene: TRBJ2-7
D gene: TRBD1
V gene: TRBV7-8
clone size: .
CDR3 DNA: TGTGCCAGCAGCTTAACCGGGACAGGGGAAACCTACGAGCAGTACTTC
CDR3 protein: CASSLTGTGETYEQYF

J gene: TRBJ2-7
D gene: .
V gene: TRBV12-3/TRBV12-4
clone size: .
CDR3 DNA: TGTGCCAGCAGTGCTTCGGGACTGCCTTTTGAGCAGTACTTC
CDR3 protein: CASSASGLPFEQYF

J gene: TRBJ2-2
D gene: TRBD1
V gene: TRBV5-5
clone size: .
CDR3 DNA: TGTGCCAGCAGCAAAGCTCCGGGACAGATCACCGGGGAGCTGTTTTTT
CDR3 protein: CASSKAPGQITGELFF

J gene: TRBJ2-3
D gene: .
V gene: TRBV3-1
clone size: .
CDR3 DNA: TGTGCCAGCAGCCAAGGCGCGGGACCAAACACAGATACGCAGTATTTT
CDR3 protein: CASSQGAGPNTDTQYF

J gene: TRBJ2-1
D gene: TRBD2
V gene: TRBV12-3/TRBV12-4
clone size: few
CDR3 DNA: TGTGCCAGCAGAGATAGCGGGGGGGCTGGGAGGGAGCAGTTCTTC
CDR3 protein: CASRDSGGAGREQFF

J gene: TRBJ1-1
D gene: .
V gene: TRBV6-5
clone size: .
CDR3 DNA: TGTGCCAGCAGTTACGCCCCGAACACTGAAGCTTTCTTT
CDR3 protein: CASSYAPNTEAFF

J gene: TRBJ1-4
D gene: TRBD1
V gene: TRBV6-1
clone size: few
CDR3 DNA: TGTGCCAGCAGACAGGGACAGGTCCATGAAAAACTGTTTTTT
CDR3 protein: CASRQGQVHEKLFF

J gene: TRBJ1-2
D gene: .
V gene: TRBV20-1
clone size: many
CDR3 DNA: TGCAGTGCGGGGGATTTTGGGGGCTACACCTTC
CDR3 protein: CSAGDFGGYTF

J gene: TRBJ2-3
D gene: .
V gene: TRBV6-5
clone size: .
CDR3 DNA: TGTGCCAGCCGCAACCCTAGAGATACGCAGTATTTT
CDR3 protein: CASRNPRDTQYF

J gene: TRBJ2-7
D gene: .
V gene: TRBV12-3/TRBV12-4
clone size: few
CDR3 DNA: TGTGCCAGCAGTTTGGAGGGAAATAGCGAGCAGTACTTC
CDR3 protein: CASSLEGNSEQYF

J gene: TRBJ1-2
D gene: .
V gene: TRBV4-2
clone size: .
CDR3 DNA: TGTGCCAGCAGCCAAAACGACATAGCTGGCTACACCTTC
CDR3 protein: CASSQNDIAGYTF

J gene: TRBJ2-7
D gene: TRBD1
V gene: TRBV13
clone size: many
CDR3 DNA: TGTGCCAGCAGCTTAAACAGGGGTAACGAGCAGTACTTC
CDR3 protein: CASSLNRGNEQYF

J gene: TRBJ1-2
D gene: .
V gene: TRBV5-1
clone size: .
CDR3 DNA: TGCGCCAGCAGACAGGGACACTATGGCTACACCTTC
CDR3 protein: CASRQGHYGYTF

J gene: TRBJ2-1
D gene: .
V gene: TRBV12-3/TRBV12-4
clone size: many
CDR3 DNA: TGTGCCAGCAGTTCCACGCCCCGGACGAGCTCCTACAATGAGCAGTTCTTC
CDR3 protein: CASSSTPRTSSYNEQFF

J gene: TRBJ2-6
D gene: .
V gene: TRBV12-3/TRBV12-4
clone size: few
CDR3 DNA: TGTGCCAGCAGTTCCGAGACAGGGGACTACTCTGGGGCCAACGTCCTGACTTTC
CDR3 protein: CASSSETGDYSGANVLTF

J gene: TRBJ1-3
D gene: .
V gene: TRBV5-1
clone size: few
CDR3 DNA: TGCGCCAGCAGCTTGATCGGCGGCAGGATCGCAACTGGAAACACCATATATTTT
CDR3 protein: CASSLIGGRIATGNTIYF

J gene: TRBJ2-3
D gene: TRBD2
V gene: TRBV2
clone size: .
CDR3 DNA: TGTGCCAGCAGTACCGGACTAGCGGGGGGTGTGGATACGCAGTATTTT
CDR3 protein: CASSTGLAGGVDTQYF

J gene: TRBJ1-2
D gene: .
V gene: TRBV5-1
clone size: few
CDR3 DNA: TGCGCCAGCAGAGCGTCAGGGACTAACTATGGCTACACCTTC
CDR3 protein: CASRASGTNYGYTF

J gene: TRBJ2-5
D gene: TRBD1
V gene: TRBV20-1
clone size: many
CDR3 DNA: TGCAGTGCTCTAGGACAGGTCCAAGAGACCCAGTACTTC
CDR3 protein: CSALGQVQETQYF

J gene: TRBJ1-4
D gene: TRBD1
V gene: TRBV5-1
clone size: .
CDR3 DNA: TGCGCCAGCAGCTTGGCCGCGGTTGGGACAGGAGGGGAAAAACTGTTTTTT
CDR3 protein: CASSLAAVGTGGEKLFF

J gene: TRBJ2-1
D gene: .
V gene: TRBV5-1
clone size: .
CDR3 DNA: TGCGCCAGCAGCTTTCCTAACGGAGACAGGAGTGTCCATGAGCAGTTCTTC
CDR3 protein: CASSFPNGDRSVHEQFF

J gene: TRBJ2-7
D gene: .
V gene: TRBV13
clone size: few
CDR3 DNA: TGTGCCAGCACCTACCGCGGGCACGAGCAGTACTTC
CDR3 protein: CASTYRGHEQYF

J gene: TRBJ1-4
D gene: .
V gene: TRBV12-3/TRBV12-4
clone size: .
CDR3 DNA: TGTGCCAGCAGTTCCCCGACGGACCCTAATGAAAAACTGTTTTTT
CDR3 protein: CASSSPTDPNEKLFF

J gene: TRBJ2-6
D gene: .
V gene: TRBV11-2
clone size: .
CDR3 DNA: TGTGCCAGCAGCTTAACCTCTTGGGCCAACGTCCTGACTTTC
CDR3 protein: CASSLTSWANVLTF

J gene: TRBJ2-7
D gene: .
V gene: TRBV5-1
clone size: .
CDR3 DNA: TGCGCCAGCAGCCCCCAAACAACCTACGAGCAGTACTTC
CDR3 protein: CASSPQTTYEQYF